This TCR beta chain was obtained from a study of T cells in Graves' hyperthyroidism and ophthalmopathy. The germline V gene encodes CDR1 SGHTA and CDR2 FQGNSA. V was trimmed by 3 bases and J by 4 bases, leaving 10 bases between them. The CDR3 consists of 15 residues. Points on this clonotype: Its cognate antigen is unknown.

The cohort's ophthalmopathy patients, a group with duration under 3 months, had a Clinical Activity Score of at least 3 and a NOSPECS grade of at least 4. Uncontrolled infection, other autoimmune disease, pregnancy or lactation excluded patients. PBMCs were obtained from 9.5 to 10 ml fresh peripheral blood. Overall study results and limits: Researchers found most expanded thyroid clonotypes above 0.001 in blood as well.

TCR beta CDR3 regions were amplified from RNA. The HTBI set primed first-round TCR CDR3 RT-PCR. TCRdb independently ran MiXCR on the multiplex PCR reads; one entry per CDR3 protein. The sample shows approximately 490,000 distinct CDR3 sequences, approximately 23% of them seen only once. Sequencing was carried out using blood. The V call is TRBV7-2, the J call TRBJ1-6; no definite D call. The receptor was derived from an older woman with Graves' ophthalmopathy. CDR3 amino acids: CASSFEAPYNSPLHF. The CDR3 region has the DNA TGTGCCAGCAGCTTTGAAGCACCTTATAATTCACCCCTCCACTTT.